This T cell receptor (beta chain) was sequenced for a study of blood T cells in healthy people across ages. Germline V CDR1 and CDR2: WNHNN, SYGVQD (reference sequence). The CDR3 runs to 15 residues. Unmatched junction bases numbered 5, after V lost 3 bases and J lost 2 bases. This clonotype was seen only a few times. Together with a sample-barcoded 5' primer, a J-beta primer mix was included in a second PCR lasting about 6 to 11 cycles. Each CDR3 protein gets one entry after TCRdb re-called the 5' RACE reads with MiXCR. The sample shows roughly 700,000 distinct CDR3 sequences, around 25% of them seen only once. These data also formed part of another study, on T cells of mothers and their children. As that report states: cDNA synthesis used all extracted RNA, approximately 1.5 ug per 15 ul.

Sequencing used blood. V gene TRBV10-1 combines with J gene TRBJ2-5, with 8 bases fitting TRBD2. This TCR was recovered from a boy between 10 and 17 years old in good health. The CDR3 DNA follows: TGCGCCAGCAGTGAATTAGCGGGACAACAAGAGACCCAGTACTTC. Translated, it gives CASSELAGQQETQYF.